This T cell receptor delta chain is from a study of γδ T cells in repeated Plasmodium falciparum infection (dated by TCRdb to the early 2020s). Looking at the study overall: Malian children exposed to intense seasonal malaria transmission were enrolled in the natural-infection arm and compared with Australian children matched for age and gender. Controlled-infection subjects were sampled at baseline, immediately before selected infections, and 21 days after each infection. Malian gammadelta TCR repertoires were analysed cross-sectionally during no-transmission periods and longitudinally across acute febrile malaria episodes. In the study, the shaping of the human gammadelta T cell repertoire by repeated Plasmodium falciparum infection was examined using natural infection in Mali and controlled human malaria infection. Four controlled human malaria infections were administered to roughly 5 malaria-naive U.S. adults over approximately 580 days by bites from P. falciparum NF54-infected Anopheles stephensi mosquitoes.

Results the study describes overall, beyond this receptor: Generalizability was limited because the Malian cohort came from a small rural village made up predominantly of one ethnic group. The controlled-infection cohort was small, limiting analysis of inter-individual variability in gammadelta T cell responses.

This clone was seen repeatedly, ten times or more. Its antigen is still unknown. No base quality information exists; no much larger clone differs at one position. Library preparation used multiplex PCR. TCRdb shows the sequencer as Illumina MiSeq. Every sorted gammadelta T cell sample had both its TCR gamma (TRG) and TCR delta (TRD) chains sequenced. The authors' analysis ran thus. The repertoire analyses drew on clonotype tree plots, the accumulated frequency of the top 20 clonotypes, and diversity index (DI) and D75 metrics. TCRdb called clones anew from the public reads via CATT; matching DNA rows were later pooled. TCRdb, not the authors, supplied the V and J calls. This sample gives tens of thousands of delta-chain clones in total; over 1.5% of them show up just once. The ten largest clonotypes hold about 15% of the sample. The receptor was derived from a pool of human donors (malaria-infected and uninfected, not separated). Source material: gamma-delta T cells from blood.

Here is the DNA: TGTGCTCTTGGGGAACAAATGGGGCGGGATAAACTCATCTTT. Its amino acids are CALGEQMGRDKLIF. This sequence uses TRDV1 and TRDJ1, with TRDD3 as a weak D call on 5 bases. The J gene, missing from TCRdb, was assigned here through DNA to germline matching. Sequences TSWWSYY (CDR1) and QGS (CDR2) are obtained from the germline V gene. The trim is 1 base for V and 5 bases for J, with a gap of 11 bases between the germline ends. Counted from cysteine to phenylalanine, this CDR3 has 14 amino acids. This entry keeps only the CDR3 DNA: 42 bases, framed from base 1.